The sequence of this T cell receptor (beta chain) was determined in a study of blood T cell repertoires in COVID-19. Patients at the Seattle site were enrolled during active infection and followed longitudinally. The V end lost 2 bases, the J end lost 1 base, and 21 bases lay between the germline ends. This CDR3 region has 19 residues. Germline V gives CDR1 MDHEN, CDR2 SYDVKM. Method: immunoSEQ multiplex PCR; TCRdb's copy keeps in-frame clones and lacks some. Of 97,000 or so clones detected, roughly 92% appear once; the ten largest clones hold roughly 2.1%. The sequencing input was peripheral blood. This TCR was recovered from a woman between 50 and 59 years old with COVID-19, enrolled during active disease. V is TRBV28 and J is TRBJ1-3; the D gene is possibly TRBD1 (6 bases). The DNA for the CDR3 is TGTGCCAGCAGTTTAACGACCGGGCAGGGGCTTTTTTCTGGAAACACCATATATTTT. This translates into CASSLTTGQGLFSGNTIYF.